The sequence of this T cell receptor beta chain was determined in a study of shared clonotypes between healthy human individuals. About the study: Per donor, CD8 memory used one plate, CD8 naive used two, CD4 memory used three and CD4 naive used three.

Researchers ran the assay at a deep level. Sequenced by immunoSEQ multiplex PCR; TCRdb stores in-frame clones only, minus some. The table includes approximately 2.3 million clones, more than 80% detected once. V lost 1 base to trimming and J lost 1 base, with 10 bases between them. Per germline, CDR1 SGHAT and CDR2 FQNNGV. The CDR3 is 15 amino acids. The receptor's source is a man aged 18 to 35 in good health. Some clones in this sample may be carry-over from other donors' samples. Sequenced sample: naive CD4+ T cells from PBMCs. Subset of the sample: CD45RA+ positively selected. This rearrangement joins TRBV11-2 to TRBJ2-5; D is possibly TRBD2 (6 bases). The CDR3 nucleotides are TGTGCCAGCAGCTTAGCGGGGAGGTTCCAAGAGACCCAGTACTTC. Encoded protein: CASSLAGRFQETQYF.